Each of the 12 T cell receptor beta chains below was sequenced from the same sample in a study of T cell responses to AZD1222 COVID-19 vaccine. Assay: immunoSEQ multiplex PCR; the TCRdb copy retains only in-frame clones and omits some. Of some 110,000 clones in the sample, around 89% were seen once. This specimen was peripheral blood, taken 28 days after the second AZD1222 dose. Receptor source: an adult who received the AZD1222 COVID-19 vaccine.

This clone has only one observation. This chain links TRBV19 with TRBJ1-5; D is perhaps TRBD1 (5 bases). CDR1 and CDR2 from the germline V gene are LNHDA and SQIVND (reference sequence). The CDR3 runs 13 residues. The V end was cut by 8 bases, the J end by 5 bases, with 13 bases between. CDR3 nucleotides: TGTGCCAGTGGGACGGGGCTGCATCAGCCCCAGCATTTT. Its translation: CASGTGLHQPQHF.

DNA for the CDR3: TGTGCCAGCCGGACTCGGGACTTGGGGGCCTACGAGCAGTACTTC. It codes for CASRTRDLGAYEQYF. This sequence joins TRBV19 and TRBJ2-7, with D possibly matching TRBD2 (6 bases). The V end lost 9 bases, the J end lost 2 bases, and 20 bases lay between the germline ends. The germline CDR1 and CDR2 sequences are LNHDA and SQIVND (reference sequence). CDR3 length: 15 amino acids. The full variable domain, in which reference TRBV19 and TRBJ2-7 provide the parts outside the CDR3, is DGGITQSPKYLFRKEGQNVTLSCEQNLNHDAMYWYRQDPGQGLRLIYYSQIVNDFQKGDIAEGYSVSREKKESFPLTVTSAQKNPTAFYLCASRTRDLGAYEQYFGPGTRLTVT.

The rearrangement joins TRBV4-3 to TRBJ1-4; perhaps TRBD1 as D (6 bases). The CDR3 length is 18 residues. Trimming cost V 0 bases and J 5 bases, with 19 bases left between them. CDR1 is LGHNA, CDR2 YSLEER, per germline. The CDR3 spells CASSQDWGALAPNEKLFF. The DNA for the CDR3 is TGCGCCAGCAGCCAAGATTGGGGGGCTTTAGCCCCCAATGAAAAACTGTTTTTT.

This clone was recorded once. The chain recombines TRBV5-1 with TRBJ2-7, with 12 bases aligning to TRBD2. The CDR3 contains 14 residues. The V and J ends lost 3 bases and 6 bases, in that order; junction bases with no gene match: 4. Germline V gene lookup returns CDR1 SGHRS and CDR2 YFSETQ. CDR3 nucleotides: TGCGCCAGCAGCTACAGACTAGCGGGAGTCGAGCAGTACTTC. Translating it yields CASSYRLAGVEQYF.

The J gene is TRBJ1-2, the V gene TRBV18; 7 positions agree with TRBD1. Losses at the gene ends were 3 bases for V and 4 bases for J; bases not matched to a gene: 2. Germline-derived CDR1 and CDR2 are KGHSH and LQKENI. CDR3 length: 13 residues. CDR3 sequence (DNA): TGTGCCAGCTCACCGGGACAGAGCTATGGCTACACCTTC. This gives the protein CASSPGQSYGYTF.

The chain has TRBV18 and TRBJ1-2, with D unresolved. The V gene's germline CDR1 is KGHSH and CDR2 LQKENI. V was cut by 2 bases and J by 4 bases, with 17 bases left in between. The CDR3 is made up of 16 amino acids. The CDR3 reads CASSPFLQDGPYGYTF. The CDR3 nucleotides read TGTGCCAGCTCACCATTCTTGCAGGACGGGCCCTATGGCTACACCTTC.

V usage is TRBV11-3 and J usage is TRBJ2-2; 9 nucleotides line up with TRBD1. The V segment lost 4 bases and the J segment 3 bases; nucleotides outside the gene matches: 6. Germline V CDR1 and CDR2: SGHNT, YENEEA. This CDR3 comprises 16 residues. The DNA of the CDR3 is TGTGCCAGCAGCTCAACAGGGACAGGGTACACCGGGGAGCTGTTTTTT. This sequence encodes CASSSTGTGYTGELFF.

The chain has TRBV18 and TRBJ1-6, with 7 nucleotides matching TRBD1. The V segment lost 5 bases and the J segment 9 bases; nucleotides outside the gene matches: 7. The length of the CDR3 is 14 residues. Looked up from germline, CDR1 is KGHSH and CDR2 is LQKENI. The CDR3, as DNA: TGTGCCAGCTCAAGCCGACAGGGTAGTTCACCCCTCCACTTT. It translates to CASSSRQGSSPLHF.

The rearrangement links TRBV2 to TRBJ2-5; TRBD1 matches 7 bases. The trim removed 2 bases at V and 7 bases at J, leaving 13 bases unmatched. The length of the CDR3 is 16 residues. Germline V gene data show CDR1 as SNHLY and CDR2 as FYNNEI. CDR3 bases: TGTGCCAGCAGTGAATACCCCGGACAGGTGAAGGGGACCCAGTACTTC. Translation gives CASSEYPGQVKGTQYF.

The genes are TRBV5-1 and TRBJ2-3; 7 nucleotides match TRBD1. Germline-derived CDR1 and CDR2 are SGHRS and YFSETQ. CDR3 size: 15 residues. V lost 0 bases to trimming and J lost 6 bases; unmatched junction nucleotides: 7. The CDR3 loop is CASSLGEGGYDTQYF. DNA of the CDR3: TGCGCCAGCAGCTTGGGGGAAGGGGGCTATGATACGCAGTATTTT.

The chain joins TRBV6-5 to TRBJ1-1; D remains ambiguous. The ends were cut back, 4 bases at V and 5 bases at J, with 11 bases in the middle. Per the germline V gene, CDR1 is MNHEY and CDR2 is SVGAGI. CDR3 length equals 13 residues. The CDR3 sequence: CASSSTAGTEAFF. The CDR3 nucleotides read TGTGCCAGCAGTTCTACAGCGGGGACTGAAGCTTTCTTT.

This clone came up once. The V and J genes are TRBV11-2 and TRBJ2-3, with 8 bases lining up with TRBD2. With V trimmed by 5 bases and J by 1 base, 5 bases remained unmatched. The CDR3 has 15 amino acids. Germline CDR1 SGHAT, CDR2 FQNNGV. The CDR3 sequence is CASSTQRGRTDTQYF. The CDR3 DNA reads as TGTGCCAGCAGCACGCAGCGGGGGCGCACAGATACGCAGTATTTT.